The clone carrying this TCR beta chain was detected many times. These data are taken from a study of early T cells in non-severe SARS-CoV-2 infection. Unique molecular identifiers were affixed to single, distinct cDNA molecules. TCRdb processed the 5' RACE reads anew with MiXCR; each CDR3 protein has one entry. The sample lists tens of thousands of distinct CDR3 sequences; 8.5% to 10% were seen once. Germline-derived CDR1 and CDR2 are MGHRA and YSYEKL. The CDR3 extends over 16 amino acids. The V end lost 0 bases, the J end lost 0 bases, and 9 bases lay between the germline ends. The material sequenced was whole blood. The chain has TRBV4-1 and TRBJ1-5; tentatively, D is TRBD1 (5 bases). The TCR comes from an adult who was a healthcare worker with PCR-confirmed SARS-CoV-2 infection or an uninfected control (not recorded which). The chain's CDR3 is CASSQEWGGSNQPQHF. The CDR3 coding sequence is TGCGCCAGCAGCCAAGAGTGGGGGGGTAGCAATCAGCCCCAGCATTTT.